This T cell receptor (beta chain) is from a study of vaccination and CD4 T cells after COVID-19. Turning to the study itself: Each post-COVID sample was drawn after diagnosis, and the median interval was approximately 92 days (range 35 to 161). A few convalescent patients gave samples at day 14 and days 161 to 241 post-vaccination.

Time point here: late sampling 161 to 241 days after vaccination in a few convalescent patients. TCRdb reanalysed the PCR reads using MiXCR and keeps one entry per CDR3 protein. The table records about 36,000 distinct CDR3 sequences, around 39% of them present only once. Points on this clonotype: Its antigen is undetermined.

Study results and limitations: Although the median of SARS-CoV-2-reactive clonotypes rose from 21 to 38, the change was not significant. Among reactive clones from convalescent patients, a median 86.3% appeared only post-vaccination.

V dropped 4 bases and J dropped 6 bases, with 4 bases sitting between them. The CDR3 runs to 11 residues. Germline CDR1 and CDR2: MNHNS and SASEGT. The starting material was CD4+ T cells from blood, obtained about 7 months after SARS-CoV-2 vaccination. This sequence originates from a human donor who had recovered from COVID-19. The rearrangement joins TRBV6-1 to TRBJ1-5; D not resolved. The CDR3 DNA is TGTGCCAGCAGTGTGGGTCAGCCCCAGCATTTT. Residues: CASSVGQPQHF.